The clone carrying this T cell receptor beta chain was detected only a few times. Its specificity is unknown. These data are taken from a study of OX40 agonist ivuxolimab in advanced cancers. There are 15 residues in the CDR3. The V segment lost 0 bases and the J segment 7 bases; nucleotides outside the gene matches: 6. Germline-derived CDR1 and CDR2 are LGHNA and YSLEER. Overall study results and limits: The study found that CD8+ T cells averaged more expanded clones than CD4+. Clonal expansion was among the lowest in partial responders at 0.1-3.0 mg/kg, especially CD8+.

Profiled with immunoSEQ multiplex PCR; TCRdb holds only in-frame clones, not every one. The sample has around 62,000 clones; around 81% are singletons. The sequencing here drew on CD4+ or CD8+ T cells sorted from blood, taken in a trial of the OX40 agonist ivuxolimab. The chain carries TRBV4-3 and TRBJ1-2; 9 bases line up with TRBD1. The sequence was obtained from an adult with an advanced solid tumor such as melanoma, head and neck, liver or kidney cancer. The CDR3 protein is CASSQDSDRGSGYTF. The CDR3, as DNA: TGCGCCAGCAGCCAAGATTCAGACAGGGGGTCTGGCTACACCTTC.